This entry is about one T cell receptor beta chain. The specificity of this receptor is unknown. Base qualities were left out, and no much larger clone turns up one base away. The data originate from a study of CD8+CD57+ T cells in acquired aplastic anemia (dated by TCRdb to the late 2010s). Describing the broader study: On average, sorted CD4+ and CD8+ cells yielded around 3.1 ug of extracted DNA, with a range of roughly 0.18 to 30 ug. A CD8+CD57+ expansion meant a frequency higher than the mean frequency seen in healthy subjects. The paper as a whole reports these results and caveats: Roughly 30 CD8+ CDR3 sequences were shared between patients and controls but appeared highly expressed in patients and within their immunodominant clones. Between patients and healthy controls, no significant difference in CD8+ Simpson's diversity was found (P=0.060).

Genomic DNA served as template for TCR beta VDJ combination and CDR3 sequence profiling. TCR repertoire sequencing was run on an Illumina HiSeq 2000. Turning to the authors' computational methods: Repertoires were assessed using TRBV/TRBJ rearrangement plots, CDR3 size and DJ length profiles, and Simpson's diversity index. The most abundant DNA sequence in the deep sequencing data was defined as the immunodominant clone. CDR3 amino acid sequences were screened for sharing across subjects and were compared with published repertoires and the VDJdb database. TCRdb handled the public reads itself, with Q25 trimming in fastp and clone calling in MiXCR, and kept productive beta chains. Identical CDR3 proteins give one entry, which carries the most common genes and DNA. The V and J calls here are based on TCRdb, not the publication. The sample contains around 200,000 distinct CDR3 sequences, about 62% of them found a single time. Roughly 50% of the sample goes to the ten largest clones.

The germline V gene yields KGHDR for CDR1 and SFDVKD for CDR2. Compared with germline, V lacks 3 bases and J lacks 6 bases; bases without a gene match: 8. The CDR3 has 15 amino acids, counting the end cysteine and phenylalanine. The DNA shown is the 45-base CDR3, in frame from base 1. Flow cytometry had shown CD8+CD57+ cell expansion in the patients selected for sequencing. Every patient had a diagnosis of severe acquired aplastic anemia based on International Study of Aplastic Anemia and Agranulocytosis and Camitta criteria. No patient had received any therapy when blood was sampled. TCR repertoires of sorted CD4+ and CD8+ blood T cells from severe aplastic anemia patients and healthy subjects were deep-sequenced in the study. In the USA, patient enrollment took place under clinicaltrials.gov protocols 00001620, 01623167, 00001397, 00071045, 00081523 and 00961064. Ficoll-Paque density gradient centrifugation was used to isolate peripheral blood mononuclear cells. Before DNA extraction, CD4+ and CD8+ T cells were sorted by FACS or by magnetic beads.

Source material: sorted CD4+, CD8+, or CD8+CD57+ T cells (not recorded which) from PBMCs. In this chain, TRBV24-1 is recombined with TRBJ2-7, with 9 middle bases fitting TRBD1. This sequence was found in a human donor with aplastic anemia. The CDR3 protein sequence reads: CATSDPRQGVSEQYF. The DNA sequence is as follows: TGTGCCACCAGTGATCCGAGACAGGGGGTGAGCGAGCAGTACTTC.